These T cell receptor beta chains were read from a single sample in a study of identical twins. TCRdb ran MiXCR on the 5' RACE reads and lists one entry per CDR3 protein. Of roughly 500,000 distinct CDR3 sequences listed, less than 25% are singletons. The same data also contributed to another study, on T cells expressing NK-cell markers.

The sample taken for sequencing was CD4+ T cells sorted from blood. These receptors were obtained from a woman aged 18-29 years in good health. Both conserved end residues are part of each CDR3.

TRBV5-1	TRBJ1-1	CASRAGLNTEAFF
TRBV7-7	TRBJ2-3	CASSPLGWWGATNADTQYF
TRBV18	TRBJ2-5	CASSLQTGGSQETQYF
TRBV9	TRBJ2-3	CASSVGSRPGGPTFYTDTQYF
TRBV7-2	TRBJ2-2	CASPRQGANTGELFF
TRBV18	TRBJ1-3	CASSATGAAPGNTIYF
TRBV6-2/TRBV6-3	TRBJ2-7	CASSYLATATYEQYF
TRBV10-3	TRBJ2-3	CAISESPGKGTDTQYF
TRBV12-3/TRBV12-4	TRBJ1-5	CASGTGQGQPQHF
TRBV7-8	TRBJ2-3	CASSDGQFRTDTQYF
TRBV29-1	TRBJ2-3	CSVVMTSSTDTQYF
TRBV20-1	TRBJ2-7	CSASDRNEQYF
TRBV7-8	TRBJ2-1	CASSFKPWSDHEQFF
TRBV6-5	TRBJ2-1	CASSSGGEGYNEQFF
TRBV20-1	TRBJ1-1	CSAITGHTEAFF
TRBV5-1	TRBJ2-3	CASSLAHLGSTDTQYF
TRBV10-3	TRBJ1-1	CAISEWENTEAFF
TRBV10-3	TRBJ2-1	CAIKASGNEQFF
TRBV11-2	TRBJ1-3	CASSSGTGLSGNTIYF
TRBV7-6	TRBJ2-7	CASSLAPRYEQYF
TRBV20-1	TRBJ1-1	CSAGDRMNTEAFF
TRBV7-8	TRBJ2-7	CASSLLDRADEQYF
TRBV29-1	TRBJ1-4	CSAASGGKLFF
TRBV5-1	TRBJ2-1	CASSLGRGGYNEQFF
TRBV12-3/TRBV12-4	TRBJ2-5	CASSLGQGVGETQYF
TRBV10-3	TRBJ2-7	CAIVQARGDEQYF
TRBV12-3/TRBV12-4	TRBJ1-2	CASSLGSRPGGYTF
TRBV6-4	TRBJ1-2	CASVPPGARYGYTF
TRBV5-1	TRBJ2-1	CASSLVTSGGPDNEQFF
TRBV7-2	TRBJ1-2	CASSDGQGYYGYTF
TRBV5-4	TRBJ1-2	CASSLGHVADLGGYTF
TRBV10-3	TRBJ2-2	CAISESREIGELFF
TRBV20-1	TRBJ2-3	CSARDLLAASTDTQYF
TRBV7-9	TRBJ1-4	CASSFRTAVATNEKLFF
TRBV5-1	TRBJ2-3	CASNLRASRSTDTQYF
TRBV5-1	TRBJ2-3	CASSLERLAIRTDTQYF
TRBV6-1	TRBJ1-6	CASSPTGTGYSPLHF
TRBV20-1	TRBJ1-1	CSAQTRATEAFF
TRBV7-2	TRBJ1-5	CASRPTISNQPQHF
TRBV7-2	TRBJ2-5	CASSLAGSGRVETQYF
TRBV5-1	TRBJ2-6	CASNEITGANVLTF
TRBV7-7	TRBJ2-2	CASSSGLANTGELFF
TRBV3-1	TRBJ1-2	CASSQDLRGYTF
TRBV10-1	TRBJ2-5	CASSERSGGTETQYF
TRBV7-3	TRBJ2-7	CASSLTAPGGGSYEQYF
TRBV20-1	TRBJ2-3	CSARRGRVGTDTQYF
TRBV5-6	TRBJ1-6	CASSSTGKGSPLHF
TRBV9	TRBJ2-5	CASSVATVGETQYF
TRBV20-1	TRBJ2-3	CSATDNRVSTDTQYF
TRBV6-5	TRBJ2-2	CASSYTVEGFDTGELFF
TRBV6-5	TRBJ2-1	CASSRDPNEQFF
TRBV20-1	TRBJ2-1	CSAKRDWVAGINNEQFF
TRBV20-1	TRBJ1-3	CSARAYRGNISGNTIYF
TRBV5-1	TRBJ1-2	CASSLGGSDYGYTF
TRBV12-3/TRBV12-4	TRBJ1-2	CASSLSGGYTF
TRBV10-3	TRBJ2-5	CAISESYNQERTQYF
TRBV6-1	TRBJ2-1	CASSKRVGSYNEQFF
TRBV6-1	TRBJ1-1	CASSPKRDRGAFF
TRBV7-2	TRBJ2-3	CASSLVGSRADTQYF